The 9 T cell receptor beta chains presented below share a single source sample, sequenced in a study of cytotoxic CD8 clonotypes in ibrutinib-treated CLL. Data came from immunoSEQ multiplex PCR; TCRdb stores just in-frame clones and leaves some out. This table has some 130,000 clones, 91% appearing once. Sample: PBMCs, taken after 12 months of ibrutinib treatment. These receptor sequences come from a human donor with chronic lymphocytic leukemia.

This clone has only a few counts. The chain has TRBV9 and TRBJ2-2, with 7 bases lining up with TRBD1. With 4 bases clipped from V and 5 bases from J, the junction kept 8 bases outside the gene matches. In germline, CDR1 is SGDLS, CDR2 YYNGEE. This CDR3 region has 15 residues. CDR3 in amino acids: CASSPKGGYTGELFF. The CDR3 DNA follows: TGTGCCAGCAGCCCTAAAGGGGGCTATACCGGGGAGCTGTTTTTT. Combining the CDR3 with reference TRBV9 and TRBJ2-2 gives the whole variable domain DSGVTQTPKHLITATGQRVTLRCSPRSGDLSVYWYQQSLDQGLQFLIQYYNGEERAKGNILERFSAQQFPDLHSELNLSSLELGDSALYFCASSPKGGYTGELFFGEGSRLTVL.

This chain connects TRBV27 to TRBJ1-1, with TRBD1 as a possible D gene (5 bases). The germline V gene has CDR1 MNHEY and CDR2 SMNVEV (reference sequence). The V gene lost 5 bases and the J gene lost 1 base, with 8 bases spanning the gap. This CDR3 has 13 residues. The CDR3 sequence is CASSRGGNTEAFF. The CDR3 bases are TGTGCCAGCAGTAGGGGAGGGAACACTGAAGCTTTCTTT.

The gene calls are TRBV7-9 and TRBJ2-1, with 8 bases aligning to TRBD1. V lost 7 bases, J lost 6 bases, and 8 bases stayed unmatched. Germline values: CDR1 SEHNR, CDR2 FQNEAQ (reference sequence). CDR3 length: 14 amino acids. CDR3 sequence reads: CASKGTGPTNEQFF. CDR3 nucleotides: TGTGCCAGCAAGGGGACAGGTCCTACCAATGAGCAGTTCTTC.

The CDR3 here is CASRHFDGKGAQYF. As DNA, the CDR3 is TGTGCCAGCAGACATTTCGACGGAAAGGGGGCCCAGTACTTC. This sequence joins TRBV2 and TRBJ2-5, with TRBD1 as a possible D gene (6 bases). V lost 6 bases, J lost 9 bases, and 20 bases lay in between. Germline CDR1 and CDR2: SNHLY and FYNNEI. This CDR3 is 14 amino acids long.

V and J are TRBV28 and TRBJ1-5; the D gene is possibly TRBD1 (5 bases). With 4 bases removed from V and 3 bases from J, the gap between germline ends came to 13 bases. The CDR3 is 15 amino acids. Per the germline V gene, CDR1 is MDHEN and CDR2 is SYDVKM. The CDR3 coding sequence is TGTGCCAGCAGTTCCTATCGTGGGACCAATCAGCCCCAGCATTTT. This sequence encodes CASSSYRGTNQPQHF.

The CDR3, as DNA: TGTGCCAGCAGCACCCGACTAGGTACCGGGGAGCTGTTTTTT. This sequence encodes CASSTRLGTGELFF. The V gene is TRBV7-2, the J gene TRBJ2-2; the D gene is possibly TRBD2 (6 bases). The V and J ends lost 5 bases and 5 bases respectively, with 12 bases between them. The CDR3 is 14 residues long. Germline-derived CDR1 and CDR2 are SGHTA and FQGNSA.

V gene TRBV28 combines with J gene TRBJ2-2; 7 bases align to TRBD1. This CDR3 contains 14 residues. Germline CDR1 and CDR2: MDHEN and SYDVKM. J lost 2 bases, V lost 11 bases, and 8 bases had no gene match. The CDR3 loop reads CAVYRGDNTGELFF. CDR3 in DNA: TGTGCCGTGTACAGGGGCGATAACACCGGGGAGCTGTTTTTT.

This chain uses TRBV19 with TRBJ1-1; unclear D gene. This CDR3 is built from 12 residues. The ends were cut back, 6 bases at V and 0 bases at J, with 5 bases in the middle. Germline V gives CDR1 LNHDA, CDR2 SQIVND (reference sequence). In DNA form, the CDR3 reads TGTGCCAGTAGCTTGATGAACACTGAAGCTTTCTTT. Amino acid sequence: CASSLMNTEAFF.

The J gene is TRBJ2-7, the V gene TRBV2; maybe TRBD2 (5 bases). This CDR3 region has 17 residues. CDR1 is SNHLY and CDR2 is FYNNEI in the germline V gene. Trimming took 6 bases from V and 1 from J, leaving 22 bases between them. DNA for the CDR3: TGTGCCAGCAGGAAGGAGGTAGCGATTGGCATGTCCTACGAGCAGTACTTC. It codes for CASRKEVAIGMSYEQYF.